Sequencing of this T cell receptor (beta chain) was carried out in a study of CD8+ T cells in alopecia areata. Overall study: Treated patients received oral tofacitinib, 5 to 10 mg twice daily. Study results and limitations: Normal-skin resident alphabeta T cells also appear among scalp sample sequences. Lesional scalp, especially alopecia totalis/universalis, showed higher clonality than normal scalp. Mouse data revealed clearer TCR sharing than patient data did, a gap possibly tied to HLA.

Extraction and reverse transcription of RNA yielded cDNA as the sequencing template. Generated by immunoSEQ multiplex PCR, the TCRdb table keeps only in-frame clones and is missing some. This repertoire shows roughly 170,000 clones, approximately 56% found once; its top ten account for approximately 14%. CDR3 length equals 12 residues. Looked up from germline, CDR1 is SEHNR and CDR2 is FQNEAQ (reference sequence). V was cut by 0 bases and J by 11 bases, with 11 bases left in between. This clone appeared many times. The antigen remains unidentified. The genes are TRBV7-9 and TRBJ2-7; tentative D call: TRBD2 (5 bases). This specimen consisted of CD4+ T cells sorted from blood, obtained at week 0. The TCR sequence derives from a human donor with alopecia areata. CDR3 sequence reads: CASSLAAGDEYF. The CDR3 region has the DNA TGTGCCAGCAGCTTAGCAGCCGGGGATGAGTACTTC.